A selection of T cell receptor beta chains follows, all from one sample in a study of molecular identifiers for immune sequencing clone quantification. Via MiXCR, TCRdb re-called the PCR reads, giving one row per CDR3 protein. The sample has 550,000 to 750,000 distinct CDR3 sequences, 15% to 20% seen once. Sequencing was carried out using naive CD8+ T cells from blood, with Jurkat cell RNA spiked in. These TCRs come from a human donor in good health. Some libraries in this study had Jurkat cell RNA spiked in. CDR3s include the opening cysteine and the closing phenylalanine or tryptophan. Fields, in order: D gene, clone size, V gene, J gene, CDR3 DNA, CDR3 protein. A D gene is named only where the DNA matches it firmly. Size tells how often a clone was seen (once, few, many) or the class of an expanded clone, and some rows leave it out.

NA	NA	TRBV27	TRBJ2-7	TGTGCCAGCAGTTTATTGGGGGACCGAATCTACGAGCAGTACTTC	CASSLLGDRIYEQYF
NA	many	TRBV20-1	TRBJ2-7	TGCAGTGCTAGAGACCCCACTAGTACCGACTGGGAGCAGTACTTC	CSARDPTSTDWEQYF
TRBD2	many	TRBV28	TRBJ2-7	TGTGCCAGCAGCCACGGACTAGCCTACGAGCAGTACTTC	CASSHGLAYEQYF
TRBD1	NA	TRBV27	TRBJ2-1	TGTGCCAGCAGTACGGGACAGGGGGCCTATGAGCAGTTCTTC	CASSTGQGAYEQFF
NA	many	TRBV7-6	TRBJ2-5	TGTGCCAGCAGCTTAGCGCAGGGGCACGTGTACCAAGAGACCCAGTACTTC	CASSLAQGHVYQETQYF
TRBD2	NA	TRBV6-1	TRBJ2-2	TGTGCCAGCAGTGGCGGACTAGCGGGACGGGGCACCGGGGAGCTGTTTTTT	CASSGGLAGRGTGELFF
TRBD2	NA	TRBV28	TRBJ2-2	TGTGCCAGCACGGGGGGGGGGGTCGACACCGGGGAGCTGTTTTTT	CASTGGGVDTGELFF
TRBD1	NA	TRBV28	TRBJ1-2	TGTGCCAGCAGTCCAGTCAGGGGGATCTATGGCTACACCTTC	CASSPVRGIYGYTF
NA	many	TRBV11-2	TRBJ2-3	TGTGCCAGCAGCCCCCGACTGGGAATTGAAGATACGCAGTATTTT	CASSPRLGIEDTQYF
NA	NA	TRBV7-2	TRBJ2-5	TGTGCCAGCAGCTTAGGTACTAGTCTTAATAAAGAGACCCAGTACTTC	CASSLGTSLNKETQYF